What follows are 5 T cell receptor beta chains derived from one specimen sequenced in a study of T cells in localized non-small cell lung cancer. This table comes from immunoSEQ multiplex PCR, and its TCRdb copy is limited to in-frame clones, with some not included. The sample includes about 11,000 clones, 90% seen only once; the top ten take roughly an eighth. Sample: peripheral blood, taken before any cancer treatment. Source of these receptors: a male donor at least 60 years old with stage III lung adenocarcinoma.

The chain carries TRBV7-9 and TRBJ2-1; TRBD1 matches 7 bases. The germline CDR1 and CDR2 sequences are SEHNR and FQNEAQ (reference sequence). The CDR3 runs 12 residues. J was trimmed by 8 bases and V by 3 bases; bases with no gene match: 1. The CDR3 region is CASSFTGDEQFF. CDR3 nucleotide sequence: TGTGCCAGCAGCTTCACAGGGGATGAGCAGTTCTTC.

The chain uses TRBV9 and TRBJ2-2; the match to TRBD1 covers 8 bases. V gave up 4 bases and J gave up 4 bases; unmatched junction bases: 9. This CDR3 has 16 residues. Looked up from germline, CDR1 is SGDLS and CDR2 is YYNGEE. This CDR3 reads CASSTSSGGGTGELFF. CDR3 bases: TGTGCCAGCAGCACAAGCTCAGGGGGCGGCACCGGGGAGCTGTTTTTT.

The V and J genes are TRBV7-3 and TRBJ2-1; perhaps D is TRBD1 or TRBD2 (5 bases each). The ends were cut back, 5 bases at V and 8 bases at J, with 13 bases in the middle. Germline CDR1 SGHTA, CDR2 FQGTGA. The CDR3 consists of 13 residues. For the CDR3, the DNA is TGTGCCAGCAGCGCTGGGGGAGCGGATGAGCAGTTCTTC. It translates to CASSAGGADEQFF. Filled out from reference TRBV7-3 and TRBJ2-1, the complete variable domain reads GAGVSQTPSNKVTEKGKYVELRCDPISGHTALYWYRQSLGQGPEFLIYFQGTGAADDSGLPNDRFFAVRPEGSVSTLKIQRTERGDSAVYLCASSAGGADEQFFGPGTRLTVL.

The rearrangement uses TRBV7-3 and TRBJ2-7; D unresolved. The V gene lost 5 bases and the J gene lost 2 bases, with 19 bases spanning the gap. The CDR3 has 16 amino acids. The V gene's germline CDR1 is SGHTA and CDR2 FQGTGA. For the CDR3, the DNA is TGTGCCAGCAGCCGCCAACGCTATAACTTTCCCTACGAGCAGTACTTC. As protein: CASSRQRYNFPYEQYF.

The chain couples TRBV27 to TRBJ2-4, with D possibly TRBD1 on 6 matching bases. The V end lost 5 bases, the J end lost 3 bases, and 23 bases lay between the germline ends. CDR3 length equals 18 residues. Germline CDR1 is MNHEY and CDR2 is SMNVEV (reference sequence). CDR3 loop: CASSPDPRGFAVKNIQYF. CDR3 DNA sequence: TGTGCCAGCAGTCCCGACCCTAGGGGGTTCGCGGTCAAAAACATTCAGTACTTC.